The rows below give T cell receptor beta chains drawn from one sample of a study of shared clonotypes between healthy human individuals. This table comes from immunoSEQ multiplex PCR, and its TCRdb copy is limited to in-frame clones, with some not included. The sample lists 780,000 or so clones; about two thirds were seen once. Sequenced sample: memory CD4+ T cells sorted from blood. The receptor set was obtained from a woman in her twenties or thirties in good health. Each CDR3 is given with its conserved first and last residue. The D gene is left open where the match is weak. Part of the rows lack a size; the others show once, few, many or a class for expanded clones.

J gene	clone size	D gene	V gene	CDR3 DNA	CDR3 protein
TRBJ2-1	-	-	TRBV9	TGTGCCAGCAGCGCCTTGCCCGCGGGAACCCCGGCTGAGCAGTTCTTC	CASSALPAGTPAEQFF
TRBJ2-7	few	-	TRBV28	TGTGCCAGCAAAGTGGGACGGAGTTCTTTTTCCTACGAGCAGTACTTC	CASKVGRSSFSYEQYF
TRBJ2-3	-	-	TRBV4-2	TGTGCCAGCAGCCAACAGGCGGGAGATACGCAGTATTTT	CASSQQAGDTQYF
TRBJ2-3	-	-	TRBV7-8	TGTGCCAGCAGCTTAGGAAGGGTCGGCACAGATACGCAGTATTTT	CASSLGRVGTDTQYF
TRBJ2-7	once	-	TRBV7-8	TGTGCCAGCAGCTTAGCCGAGGAGTCCAAGCAGTACTTC	CASSLAEESKQYF
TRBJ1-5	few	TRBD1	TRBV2	TGTGCCATGGGAGGACAGGGGGGGAATCAGCCCCAGCATTTT	CAMGGQGGNQPQHF
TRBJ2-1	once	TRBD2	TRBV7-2	TGTGCCAGCAGCCAAACCCCTAGCGGACCGCAGTTCTTC	CASSQTPSGPQFF
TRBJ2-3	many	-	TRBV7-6	TGTGCCACTCGGCGATCTATAACAACAGATACGCAGTATTTT	CATRRSITTDTQYF
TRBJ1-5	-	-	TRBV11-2	TGTGCCAGCAGCTTAGGGGAAAGCAATCAGCCCCAGCATTTT	CASSLGESNQPQHF
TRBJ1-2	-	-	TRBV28	TGTGCCAGCCGAGGGATCGACTATGGCTACACCTTC	CASRGIDYGYTF
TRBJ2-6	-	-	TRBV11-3	TGTGCCAGCAGCTTAACAGGTTCACTCTCTGGGGCCAACGTCCTGACTTTC	CASSLTGSLSGANVLTF
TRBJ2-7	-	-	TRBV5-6	TGTGCCAGCAGCTTGTACAAATCCTACGAGCAGTACTTC	CASSLYKSYEQYF
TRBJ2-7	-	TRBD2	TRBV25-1	TGTGCCAGCAGTGAAAACTCCAGCGGGAGACGCTCCTACGAGCAGTACTTC	CASSENSSGRRSYEQYF
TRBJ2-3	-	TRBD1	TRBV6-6	TGTGCCAGCAGTTTACGGACAGGGGGCGCAGATACGCAGTATTTT	CASSLRTGGADTQYF
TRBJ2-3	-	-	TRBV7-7	TGTGCCAGCAGTCCTACTTCGGGGACAGATACGCAGTATTTT	CASSPTSGTDTQYF
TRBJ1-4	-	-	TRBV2	TGTGCCAGCAGTGAAGCGGGAATCCGGAATAATGAAAAACTGTTTTTT	CASSEAGIRNNEKLFF
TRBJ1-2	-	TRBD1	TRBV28	TGTGCCAGCAGTATCGAACAGGGGGCTTCCTATGGCTACACCTTC	CASSIEQGASYGYTF
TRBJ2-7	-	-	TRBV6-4	TGTGCCAGCCTCGAGGGCTCCTACGAGCAGTACTTC	CASLEGSYEQYF
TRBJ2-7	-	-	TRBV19	TGTGCCAGTAGTATTGGGCAGGGGATGGGCTACGAGCAGTACTTC	CASSIGQGMGYEQYF
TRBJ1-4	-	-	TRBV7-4	TGTGCCAGCAGCCAAGAGCGGACAGCAACTAATGAAAAACTGTTTTTT	CASSQERTATNEKLFF
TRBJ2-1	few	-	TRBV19	TGTGCCAGTAGTACCGCAATAGTAGGGGCGCATGAGCAGTTCTTC	CASSTAIVGAHEQFF
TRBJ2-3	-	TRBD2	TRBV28	TGTGCCAGCAGTTTCGGACTAGCGGACACAGATACGCAGTATTTT	CASSFGLADTDTQYF
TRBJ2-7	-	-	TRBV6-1	TGTGCCAGCAGAACGACAACTACCTACGAGCAGTACTTC	CASRTTTTYEQYF
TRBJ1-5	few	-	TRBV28	TGTGCCAGCAGTTTATATCCGAATCAGCCCCAGCATTTT	CASSLYPNQPQHF
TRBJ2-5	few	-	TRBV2	TGTGCCAGCAGTGTTGAGACCCAGTACTTC	CASSVETQYF
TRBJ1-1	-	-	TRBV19	TGTGCCAGTACCCCACCCGGGACGGGGGTCGCCGATAAGAGGTTCTTT	CASTPPGTGVADKRFF
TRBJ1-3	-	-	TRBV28	TGTGCCAGCAGCTCGGCGGGAATCACCATATATTTT	CASSSAGITIYF
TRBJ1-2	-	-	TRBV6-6	TGTGCCAGCAGCTTTACCGATCGGGGGAATGGCTACACCTTC	CASSFTDRGNGYTF
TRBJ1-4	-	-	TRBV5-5	TGTGCCAGCACTTCAACCCCCTGGACCCTTGAAGTGTTTTTT	CASTSTPWTLEVFF
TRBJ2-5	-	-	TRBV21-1	TGTGCCAGTCCCCGACCGACGCAAGAGACCCAGTACTTC	CASPRPTQETQYF
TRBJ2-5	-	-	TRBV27	TGTGCCAGCACTGATCCGGACGGAACTCAAGAGACCCAGTACTTC	CASTDPDGTQETQYF
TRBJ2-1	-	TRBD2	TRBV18	TGTGCCAGCTCACCATGGGCGGGAGGGTCCTACAATGAGCAGTTCTTC	CASSPWAGGSYNEQFF
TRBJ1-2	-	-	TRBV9	TGTGCCAGCACCTCCGGCTTAGAAGGTTTCTCCTATGGCTACACCTTC	CASTSGLEGFSYGYTF
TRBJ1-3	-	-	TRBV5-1	TGCGCCAGCAGCTTGGCGGGGATTGGAAACACCATATATTTT	CASSLAGIGNTIYF
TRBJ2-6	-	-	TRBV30	TGTGCCTGGAGTCTGAGGATGGCTGGGGCCAACGTCCTGACTTTC	CAWSLRMAGANVLTF
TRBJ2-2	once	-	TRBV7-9	TGTGCCAACGAAAGGGGGGTAACGAACACCGGGGAGCTGTTTTTT	CANERGVTNTGELFF
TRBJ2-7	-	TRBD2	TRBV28	TGTGCCAGCAGTTCAGCCGGGACTAGCGGGAGGTACGAGCAGTACTTC	CASSSAGTSGRYEQYF
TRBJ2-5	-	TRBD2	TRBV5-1	TGCGCCAGCAGCGGGGGACTAGCGGCCCAAAGGGCCCAGTACTTC	CASSGGLAAQRAQYF
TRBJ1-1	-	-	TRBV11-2	TGTGCCAGCAGCTTAGGGCACACTGAAGCTTTCTTT	CASSLGHTEAFF
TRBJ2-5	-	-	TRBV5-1	TGCGCCAGCAGCCCGAATGAAGAGACCCAGTACTTC	CASSPNEETQYF
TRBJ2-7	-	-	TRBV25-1	TGTGCCAGCACCAAGGGCGGTTACGAGCAGTACTTC	CASTKGGYEQYF
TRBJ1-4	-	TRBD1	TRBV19	TGTGCCAGCTCCCGGGACAGGGTGTCTAAACTGTTTTTT	CASSRDRVSKLFF
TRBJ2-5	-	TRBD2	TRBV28	TGTGCCAGCAGTGCTAGCGGGGCACAAGAGACCCAGTACTTC	CASSASGAQETQYF